This T cell receptor beta chain was found in a study of blood T cell repertoires in COVID-19. Produced via immunoSEQ multiplex PCR; TCRdb's table is partial and in-frame only. The sample lists 250,000 or so clones, just under 85% occurring once. Sequencing was carried out using peripheral blood. This receptor was identified in a woman between 55 and 75 years old with active or convalescent COVID-19.

The CDR3 loop is CASSFGTANTEAFF. For the CDR3, the DNA is TGTGCCAGCAGCTTCGGGACAGCCAACACTGAAGCTTTCTTT. The chain carries TRBV7-8 and TRBJ1-1, with 7 bases fitting TRBD1. Germline assignment: CDR1 SGHVS and CDR2 FQNEAQ. The length of the CDR3 is 14 residues. V shed 3 bases, J shed 2 bases, and the junction held 3 bases outside the gene matches. The full variable domain, in which reference TRBV7-8 and TRBJ1-1 provide the parts outside the CDR3, is GAGVSQSPRYKVAKRGQDVALRCDPISGHVSLFWYQQALGQGPEFLTYFQNEAQLDKSGLPSDRFFAERPEGSVSTLKIQRTQQEDSAVYLCASSFGTANTEAFFGQGTRLTVV.